This T cell receptor beta chain was documented in a study of T-cell memory formation after mild COVID-19. V lost 2 bases and J lost 6, with 16 bases in between. The germline CDR1 and CDR2 sequences are SGDLS and YYNGEE. The CDR3 runs 15 residues. A single record per CDR3 protein comes from TCRdb applying MiXCR to the 5' RACE reads. The table has roughly 280,000 distinct CDR3 sequences, approximately 8% seen once; the top ten hold 20% to 25%. Comments on this clonotype: Its antigen is not known.

Study-wide findings and caveats: There was no confirmation that second-wave clones peaking on day 37 were SARS-CoV-2 specific.

The sequence came from a young man who had mild COVID-19 (a few samples of this study predate the infection). Cell type and time point are not known. What was sequenced was PBMCs or a T cell subset sorted from them (not recorded which). The rearrangement joins TRBV9 to TRBJ2-3; D unresolved. In DNA, the CDR3 is TGTGCCAGCAGCGTTCTCTCACAGAACCCCGATACGCAGTATTTT. Translated, it gives CASSVLSQNPDTQYF.